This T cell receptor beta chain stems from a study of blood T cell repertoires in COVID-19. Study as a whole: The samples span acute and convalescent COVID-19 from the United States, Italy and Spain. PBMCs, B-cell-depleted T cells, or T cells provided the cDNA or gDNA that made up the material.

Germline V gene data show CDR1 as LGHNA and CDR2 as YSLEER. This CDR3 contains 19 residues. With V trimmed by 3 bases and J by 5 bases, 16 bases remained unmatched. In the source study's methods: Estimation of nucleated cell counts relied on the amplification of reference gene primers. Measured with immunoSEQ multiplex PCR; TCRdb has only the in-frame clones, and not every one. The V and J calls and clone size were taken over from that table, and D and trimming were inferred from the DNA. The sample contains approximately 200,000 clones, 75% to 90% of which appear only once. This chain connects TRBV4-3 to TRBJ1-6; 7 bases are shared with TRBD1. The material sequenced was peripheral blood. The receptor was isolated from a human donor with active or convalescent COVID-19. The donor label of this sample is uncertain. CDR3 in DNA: TGCGCCAGCAGCCAGGAAAGGGGCAGGGGGTTCTCTGATAATTCACCCCTCCACTTT. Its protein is CASSQERGRGFSDNSPLHF.